Each of the 29 T cell receptor beta chains below was sequenced from the same sample in a study of T cells in localized non-small cell lung cancer. TCRdb keeps only in-frame clones here, not all; method: immunoSEQ multiplex PCR. The sample carries 26,000 or so clones, roughly nine tenths recorded once. Sequenced here: peripheral blood, sampled before any cancer treatment. These TCRs come from a female donor older than 55 with stage II squamous cell lung carcinoma.

The table lists this clone with a few counts. The chain employs TRBV19 and TRBJ1-2; D gene uncertain. V was shortened by 5 bases and J by 8 bases, with 12 bases between the two germline ends. This CDR3 comprises 12 residues. Germline V gene lookup returns CDR1 LNHDA and CDR2 SQIVND (reference sequence). Here the CDR3 DNA reads TGTGCCAGTAGTCCAAACGACCGGGGCTACACCTTC. Protein product: CASSPNDRGYTF.

This chain links TRBV5-3 with TRBJ2-1; no definite D call. TRBV5-3 is flagged as an ORF with uncertain function. This CDR3 has 13 amino acids. V was shortened by 4 bases and J by 4 bases, with 9 bases between the two germline ends. The CDR3 loop is CARSTDRYNEQFF. For the CDR3, the DNA is TGTGCCAGAAGCACGGACCGATACAATGAGCAGTTCTTC.

V and J are TRBV7-3 and TRBJ2-2, with 8 positions matching TRBD1. CDR1 SGHTA and CDR2 FQGTGA come from the germline V gene. The CDR3 has 17 amino acids. V was pared by 6 bases and J by 6 bases, with 15 bases of the junction left unmatched. The CDR3 DNA reads TGTGCCAGCAGGTTTACAGGGGGTGGACTTCAGCCCGGGGAGCTGTTTTTT. The encoded protein is CASRFTGGGLQPGELFF. The full variable domain, completed using reference TRBV7-3 and TRBJ2-2, is GAGVSQTPSNKVTEKGKYVELRCDPISGHTALYWYRQSLGQGPEFLIYFQGTGAADDSGLPNDRFFAVRPEGSVSTLKIQRTERGDSAVYLCASRFTGGGLQPGELFFGEGSRLTVL.

The rearrangement joins TRBV2 to TRBJ2-2; D gene ambiguous. V gave up 2 bases and J gave up 5 bases, with 0 bases separating them. Germline CDR1 is SNHLY and CDR2 is FYNNEI. This CDR3 is 11 amino acids long. This CDR3 reads CASSETGELFF. The CDR3 nucleotides are TGTGCCAGCAGTGAAACCGGGGAGCTGTTTTTT.

The chain has TRBV30 and TRBJ1-2; D not resolved. The V end lost 4 bases, the J end lost 5 bases, and 5 bases lay between the germline ends. CDR3 length: 10 amino acids. Germline V gene lookup returns CDR1 GTSNPN and CDR2 SVGIG (reference sequence). The CDR3 DNA reads TGTGCCTGGAATCATTATGGCTACACCTTC. Its protein product is CAWNHYGYTF.

V usage is TRBV18 and J usage is TRBJ1-2; 7 nucleotides align to TRBD1. The CDR3 loop spans 15 amino acids. The V gene's germline CDR1 is KGHSH and CDR2 LQKENI. J lost 8 bases, V lost 3 bases, and 12 bases had no gene match. The CDR3 DNA sequence: TGTGCCAGCTCACCCCTTTCAGGGGGATACGAAGGCTACACCTTC. This codes for CASSPLSGGYEGYTF.

This clone occurred once. The gene calls are TRBV18 and TRBJ1-1, with 9 bases matching TRBD1. With V trimmed by 2 bases and J by 7 bases, 2 bases remained unmatched. This CDR3 region has 13 residues. Germline V lookup: CDR1 KGHSH, CDR2 LQKENI. The CDR3 sequence: CASSPRTGDEAFF. The CDR3 DNA follows: TGTGCCAGCTCACCAAGGACAGGGGATGAAGCTTTCTTT.

This clone is labeled as medium-sized. V gene TRBV6-6 combines with J gene TRBJ2-5, with D possibly being TRBD2 (6 bases). V lost 4 bases, J lost 5 bases, and 17 bases lay in between. Germline CDR1 and CDR2: MNHNY and SVGAGI (reference sequence). CDR3 length equals 15 residues. The CDR3 spells CASSSAAGLLETQYF. Written as DNA, the CDR3 is TGTGCCAGCAGTTCAGCGGCGGGACTCTTGGAGACCCAGTACTTC.

This rearrangement joins TRBV28 to TRBJ2-5; TRBD1 matches 10 bases. CDR1 MDHEN and CDR2 SYDVKM come from the germline V gene. CDR3 size: 15 residues. J gave up 3 bases and V 8 bases, and 9 bases lay outside the gene matches. The CDR3 DNA sequence: TGTGCCAGCTGGGACAGGGGAGGTAGGGAAGAGACCCAGTACTTC. This codes for CASWDRGGREETQYF.

The genes are TRBV7-6 and TRBJ1-5; weak D call: TRBD1 (6 bases). CDR3 length: 15 residues. CDR1 is SGHVS, CDR2 FNYEAQ, per germline. Between the trimmed V and J ends, which lost 2 bases and 2 bases, there was a span of 10 bases. DNA of the CDR3: TGTGCCAGCAGCTTAAATCCAGGGGGCAATCAGCCCCAGCATTTT. Amino acid sequence: CASSLNPGGNQPQHF.

This rearrangement joins TRBV5-1 to TRBJ2-5, with D possibly matching TRBD2 (5 bases). The CDR3 sequence is 13 residues long. The germline V gene encodes CDR1 SGHRS and CDR2 YFSETQ. Trimming left V 2 bases short and J 5 bases short, with 10 bases between. The CDR3: CASSFGLGETQYF. DNA of the CDR3: TGCGCCAGCAGCTTTGGACTCGGTGAGACCCAGTACTTC.

The chain couples TRBV27 to TRBJ2-1, with D perhaps matching TRBD1 (6 bases). Germline CDR1 MNHEY, CDR2 SMNVEV (reference sequence). The length of the CDR3 is 14 residues. V gave up 6 bases and J gave up 16 bases, with 25 bases separating them. In DNA, the CDR3 is TGTGCCAGCAGGCTTGATCGGACAGACCTTCAGCGATTCTTC. It specifies CASRLDRTDLQRFF.

The chain carries TRBV5-1 and TRBJ2-1; 7 bases are a match to TRBD2. Per the germline V gene, CDR1 is SGHRS and CDR2 is YFSETQ. V dropped 6 bases and J dropped 3; count of bases not matched to a gene: 9. The CDR3 is made up of 15 amino acids. CDR3 sequence: CASTSPGGIYNEQFF. For the CDR3, the DNA is TGCGCCAGCACCTCTCCGGGGGGTATCTACAATGAGCAGTTCTTC.

V usage is TRBV10-3 and J usage is TRBJ2-5, with TRBD2 matching over 10 bases. Trimming removed 9 bases from V and 2 bases from J; junction bases left unmatched: 9. Germline values: CDR1 ENHRY, CDR2 SYGVKD. The CDR3 sequence is 15 residues long. Written as DNA, the CDR3 is TGTGCCATTGCCCGGACTAGCGGTGTTCAAGAGACCCAGTACTTC. As protein: CAIARTSGVQETQYF.

This clone was counted once. This rearrangement joins TRBV4-1 to TRBJ1-2, with D unclear. Germline CDR1 is MGHRA and CDR2 is YSYEKL. The CDR3 has 17 residues. Trimming took 1 base from V and 4 from J, leaving 19 bases between them. In DNA form, the CDR3 reads TGCGCCAGCAGCCAAGCGACCGACAACGCCTTACTCTATGGCTACACCTTC. Translation: CASSQATDNALLYGYTF.

The gene calls are TRBV12-5 and TRBJ2-1, with D uncertain. V was cut by 1 base and J by 13 bases, with 8 bases left in between. The CDR3 has 11 residues. Per germline, CDR1 LGHNT and CDR2 FRNRAP. CDR3 sequence (DNA): TGTGCTAGTGGTTTGGCCTCGGAACAGTTCTTC. As protein: CASGLASEQFF.

This sequence joins TRBV29-1 and TRBJ2-5; D is uncertain. The CDR3 loop spans 11 amino acids. Trimming removed 0 bases from V and 4 bases from J, with 3 bases in between. Germline V gene sequence: CDR1 SQVTM, CDR2 ANQGSEA. The CDR3 bases are TGCAGCGTTGAAGAATTAGAGACCCAGTACTTC. Its protein product is CSVEELETQYF.

CDR3 amino acids: CASEVVGTNEKLFF. The CDR3 DNA sequence: TGTGCCAGCGAAGTGGTCGGGACTAATGAAAAACTGTTTTTT. J is TRBJ1-4 and V is TRBV11-2; D gene uncertain. V gave up 8 bases and J gave up 2 bases, with 12 bases separating them. Germline lookup yields CDR1 SGHAT and CDR2 FQNNGV. The CDR3 is made up of 14 amino acids.

The table lists this clone with a count of one. The V and J genes are TRBV28 and TRBJ1-1; the match to TRBD1 covers 8 bases. CDR3 length equals 16 residues. V lost 4 bases to trimming and J lost 5 bases; unmatched junction nucleotides: 12. From germline, CDR1 is MDHEN and CDR2 SYDVKM. The CDR3 sequence: CASSSHYYRGMTEAFF. CDR3 DNA: TGTGCCAGCAGTTCTCATTATTACAGGGGGATGACTGAAGCTTTCTTT.

V gene TRBV7-2 combines with J gene TRBJ1-1, with D possibly being TRBD1 (6 bases). There are 15 residues in the CDR3. The ends were cut back, 1 base at V and 1 base at J, with 10 bases in the middle. CDR1 SGHTA and CDR2 FQGNSA come from the germline V gene. CDR3 region: CASSLVGQRNTEAFF. In nucleotides, the CDR3 is TGTGCCAGCAGCTTAGTTGGACAGCGGAACACTGAAGCTTTCTTT.

The chain is built from TRBV19 and TRBJ1-4; 7 bases fit TRBD1. The V gene's germline CDR1 is LNHDA and CDR2 SQIVND (reference sequence). V lost 6 bases, J lost 8 bases, and 12 bases stayed unmatched. The CDR3 covers 15 residues. The DNA for the CDR3 is TGTGCCAGTAGGCTTCAACAGGGGTATCGGGAAAAACTGTTTTTT. It codes for CASRLQQGYREKLFF.

This chain uses TRBV10-3 with TRBJ1-3; D remains unclear. V was clipped by 0 bases and J by 0 bases, with 12 bases between them. Germline V gives CDR1 ENHRY, CDR2 SYGVKD. This CDR3 has 17 amino acids. CDR3 DNA: TGTGCCATCAGTGAGTCCCCCTCATGGAGCTCTGGAAACACCATATATTTT. It yields the protein CAISESPSWSSGNTIYF.

This chain uses TRBV7-2 with TRBJ2-2; TRBD2 aligns across 8 bases. The J segment lost 4 bases and the V segment lost 6 bases, leaving 7 bases of the junction unmatched. CDR3 length: 15 amino acids. CDR1 and CDR2 from the germline V gene are SGHTA and FQGNSA. In nucleotides, the CDR3 is TGTGCCAGCAGGCGACTAGCGAGGAGCACCGGGGAGCTGTTTTTT. Protein sequence: CASRRLARSTGELFF.

The gene calls are TRBV4-1 and TRBJ1-6; no reliable D call. This CDR3 region has 15 residues. Trimming took 4 bases from V and 8 from J, leaving 15 bases between them. CDR1 and CDR2 (germline): MGHRA, YSYEKL. The CDR3 region is CASSRDGRRYSPLHF. CDR3 nucleotide sequence: TGCGCCAGCAGCCGGGATGGGCGGAGATATTCACCCCTCCACTTT.

V and J are TRBV28 and TRBJ1-5; 8 bases are shared with TRBD1. The CDR3 runs to 18 residues. The germline V gene encodes CDR1 MDHEN and CDR2 SYDVKM. Losses at the gene ends were 10 bases for V and 1 base for J; bases not matched to a gene: 18. In nucleotides, the CDR3 is TGTGCCACCCCAGGGAGACAGGGGCCCGGGGAGAGCAATCAGCCCCAGCATTTT. Encoded protein: CATPGRQGPGESNQPQHF. Looking up the rest from reference TRBV28 and TRBJ1-5 gives the full variable domain: DVKVTQSSRYLVKRTGEKVFLECVQDMDHENMFWYRQDPGLGLRLIYFSYDVKMKEKGDIPEGYSVSREKKERFSLILESASTNQTSMYLCATPGRQGPGESNQPQHFGDGTRLSIL.

The genes are TRBV7-9 and TRBJ2-7; unclear D gene. The germline gives CDR1 SEHNR, CDR2 FQNEAQ (reference sequence). The CDR3 consists of 14 residues. Between the trimmed V and J ends, which lost 5 bases and 0 bases, there was a span of 11 bases. The CDR3 spells CASSPKDTSYEQYF. The CDR3 nucleotides are TGTGCCAGCAGCCCAAAAGACACCTCCTACGAGCAGTACTTC.

The chain recombines TRBV7-3 with TRBJ1-1; D perhaps matches TRBD1 (6 bases). CDR1 is SGHTA and CDR2 is FQGTGA in the germline V gene. The CDR3 covers 13 residues. V was trimmed by 4 bases and J by 1 base, leaving 7 bases between them. The CDR3 DNA is TGTGCCAGCAGCTCACAGGGGAACACTGAAGCTTTCTTT. Its translation: CASSSQGNTEAFF.

The rearrangement joins TRBV5-1 to TRBJ2-5; TRBD2 aligns across 14 bases. In germline, CDR1 is SGHRS, CDR2 YFSETQ. This CDR3 has 16 amino acids. V was pared by 3 bases and J by 5 bases, with 6 bases of the junction left unmatched. DNA for the CDR3: TGCGCCAGCAGCTCCGGACTAGCGGGGGGTGGGGAGACCCAGTACTTC. It codes for CASSSGLAGGGETQYF.

The sample holds one count of this clone. V usage is TRBV20-1 and J usage is TRBJ2-5, with D hard to call. The J call may be in error: the DNA end matches TRBJ2-7 better. The CDR3 is made up of 11 amino acids. Germline CDR1 reads DFQATT; CDR2 reads SNEGSKA (reference sequence). The CDR3 here is CSAPLTYEQYF. The CDR3 nucleotides are TGCAGTGCTCCCCTAACCTACGAGCAGTACTTC.